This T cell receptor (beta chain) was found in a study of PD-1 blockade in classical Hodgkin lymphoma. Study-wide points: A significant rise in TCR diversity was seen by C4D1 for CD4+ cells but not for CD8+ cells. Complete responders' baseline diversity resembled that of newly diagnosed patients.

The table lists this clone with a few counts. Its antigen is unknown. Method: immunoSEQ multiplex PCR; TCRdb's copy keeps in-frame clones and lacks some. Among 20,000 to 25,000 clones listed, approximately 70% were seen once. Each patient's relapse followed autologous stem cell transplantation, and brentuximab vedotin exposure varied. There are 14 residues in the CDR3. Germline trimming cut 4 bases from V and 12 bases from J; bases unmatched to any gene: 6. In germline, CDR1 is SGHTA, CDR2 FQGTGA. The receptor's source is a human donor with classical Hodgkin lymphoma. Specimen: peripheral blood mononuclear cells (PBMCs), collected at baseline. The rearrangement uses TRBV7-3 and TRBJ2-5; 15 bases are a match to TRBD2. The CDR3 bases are TGTGCCAGCAGCTCGGGACTAGCGGGAGGCCCTAAGTACTTC. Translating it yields CASSSGLAGGPKYF.